This T cell receptor (beta chain) came from a study of neurological immune-mediated disorders. Study outcomes and limitations: Private repertoires in all groups were suggested, as expanded clones shared no CDR3 amino acid sequences across subjects.

This clonotype was seen ten or more times. What it recognizes is unknown. CDR3 length: 15 residues. The V gene end was trimmed by 3 bases and the J gene end by 10 bases; junction bases not matched to a gene: 10. Germline CDR1 reads LGHDT; CDR2 reads YNNKEL (reference sequence). Synthesis of cDNA was carried out by template-switch 5'RACE. The reaction used 10-nucleotide random UMIs. MiXCR, run by TCRdb on the 5' RACE reads, gives a single entry per CDR3 protein. The data hold tens of thousands of distinct CDR3 sequences, with 14% observed a single time. The sequenced material came from PBMCs. This clonotype originated in a woman between 45 and 60 years old with HTLV-1-associated myelopathy (HAM/TSP). The chain combines TRBV3-1 with TRBJ1-4, with TRBD1 identical over 8 bases. The CDR3 sequence: CASSQAGQGQRKLFF. CDR3 coding DNA: TGTGCCAGCAGCCAGGCCGGACAGGGCCAAAGAAAACTGTTTTTT. The full variable domain, its missing parts supplied by reference TRBV3-1 and TRBJ1-4, is DTAVSQTPKYLVTQMGNDKSIKCEQNLGHDTMYWYKQDSKKFLKIMFSYNNKELIINETVPNRFSPKSPDKAHLNLHINSLELGDSAVYFCASSQAGQGQRKLFFGSGTQLSVL.